This T cell receptor (beta chain) originates from a study of cytomegalovirus exposure and HLA in healthy donors. General observations from the study: V- and J-gene trimming of TCR beta was linked (in a later analysis) to a missense DCLRE1C variant. In a later analysis, a genetic analysis reported fewer productive-TCR N-insertions in an Asian-associated ancestry cluster than the cohort average. With further analysis later on, most CMV-associated TCR beta chains appeared HLA-restricted.

Notes on this clone: Its cognate antigen is unknown.

The study ran its PCR with 60 Vbeta and 13 Jbeta primers. Clones were read by immunoSEQ multiplex PCR, and TCRdb kept only the in-frame ones, dropping some. The sample has more than 95,000 clones; 83% are singletons. CDR1 MNHEY and CDR2 SVGAGI come from the germline V gene. V was cut by 6 bases and J by 6 bases, with 15 bases left in between. The CDR3 runs 13 residues. The rearrangement links TRBV6-5 to TRBJ2-7, with a weak D call TRBD1 (6 bases). Sequenced input: PBMCs. The clonotype was recovered from a man aged 18 to 35 in good health and CMV-seronegative. CDR3 sequence: CASRGGPRGEQYF. Written as DNA, the CDR3 is TGTGCCAGCAGGGGTGGGCCCAGGGGCGAGCAGTACTTC.